This T cell receptor beta chain appears in the sequencing data of a study of OX40 agonist ivuxolimab in advanced cancers. Turning to the study itself: Aged about 23 to 80 with a mean of approximately 57 years, they were 82.7% male.

Study results and limitations: Compared with CD4+, CD8+ T cells on average had more expanded clones. Researchers did not determine the expanded peripheral T cells' antigen specificity.

Points on this clone: The antigen remains undetermined.

The protocol was immunoSEQ multiplex PCR, while the TCRdb copy is restricted to in-frame clones and leaves out a portion. The sample carries approximately 23,000 clones, over 70% recorded once. Germline loops: CDR1 MNHEY, CDR2 SMNVEV (reference sequence). The CDR3 is 16 amino acids. V was clipped by 3 bases and J by 6 bases; unmatched bases: 11. V and J are TRBV27 and TRBJ2-3, with TRBD2 identical over 8 bases. This receptor was taken from an adult with an advanced solid tumor such as melanoma, head and neck, liver or kidney cancer. The starting material was CD4+ or CD8+ T cells sorted from blood, obtained in a trial of the OX40 agonist ivuxolimab. Here the CDR3 reads CASSFTSGGSSDTQYF. The CDR3 DNA is TGTGCCAGCAGTTTCACCTCGGGAGGGTCATCGGATACGCAGTATTTT.